The 30 T cell receptor beta chains given below trace back to one sample, sequenced in a study. Cells sorted as Tregs were CD4+, CD25+ and CD127-/low. Using its own MiXCR run on the 5' RACE reads, TCRdb lists one record per CDR3 protein. The profile shows approximately 7,000 distinct CDR3 sequences, about three quarters of them singletons. Sequencing was performed on tumor-infiltrating Tregs sorted from the breast tumor. The receptors originated from a female donor with breast cancer.

CDR3 region: CASSINRGSGANVLTF. DNA for the CDR3: TGTGCCAGCAGTATAAACAGGGGCTCTGGGGCCAACGTCCTGACTTTC. The chain recombines TRBV27 with TRBJ2-6, with TRBD1 matching 7 bases. After removal of 5 bases from V and 0 bases from J, the junction contained 4 bases not matched to a gene. The germline V gene encodes CDR1 MNHEY and CDR2 SMNVEV (reference sequence). The CDR3 runs 16 residues. The full variable domain, rest sourced from reference TRBV27 and TRBJ2-6, is EAQVTQNPRYLITVTGKKLTVTCSQNMNHEYMSWYRQDPGLGLRQIYYSMNVEVTDKGDVPEGYKVSRKEKRNFPLILESPSPNQTSLYFCASSINRGSGANVLTFGAGSRLTVL.

This clonotype was counted a few times. The rearrangement joins TRBV30 to TRBJ2-1, with a possible D match to TRBD2 (5 bases). Germline V CDR1 and CDR2: GTSNPN, SVGIG (reference sequence). The length of the CDR3 is 16 residues. Trimming left V 3 bases short and J 5 bases short, with 20 bases between. CDR3 protein: CAWSPIGLARNNEQFF. CDR3 coding DNA: TGTGCCTGGAGCCCAATCGGGCTAGCTCGCAACAATGAGCAGTTCTTC.

As for this clonotype: The junction and the germline gene differ at one end; a read error may be behind it. V is TRBV10-3 and J is TRBJ1-1, with D maybe TRBD1 (5 bases). The CDR3 is 15 amino acids. The germline V gene encodes CDR1 ENHRY and CDR2 SYGVKD. The CDR3: CAISGDRGFGTEALF. In DNA form, the CDR3 reads TGTGCCATCAGTGGTGATCGGGGGTTTGGGACTGAAGCTCTCTTT.

The rearrangement uses TRBV7-9 and TRBJ1-1, with no clear D. Trimming removed 4 bases from V and 1 base from J, with 13 bases in between. Per germline, CDR1 SEHNR and CDR2 FQNEAQ (reference sequence). The CDR3 contains 15 residues. The CDR3 nucleotides are TGTGCCAGCAGCTCTCGCGTGGGGTGGAACACTGAAGCTTTCTTT. Its translation: CASSSRVGWNTEAFF.

V gene TRBV10-2 combines with J gene TRBJ1-1; TRBD1 matches at 7 bases. The V gene end was trimmed by 6 bases and the J gene end by 1 base; junction bases not matched to a gene: 5. In germline, CDR1 is WSHSY, CDR2 SAAADI. This CDR3 has 14 residues. CDR3 loop: CASSETGANTEAFF. As DNA, the CDR3 is TGCGCCAGCAGCGAAACAGGGGCGAACACTGAAGCTTTCTTT.

This clonotype was detected once. The chain joins TRBV5-1 to TRBJ2-2; D call uncertain. This CDR3 comprises 14 residues. Germline CDR1 SGHRS, CDR2 YFSETQ. The V gene lost 0 bases and the J gene lost 4 bases, with 7 bases spanning the gap. The CDR3 nucleotides are TGCGCCAGCAGCTTGGGTGGCATCACCGGGGAGCTGTTTTTT. Translated: CASSLGGITGELFF.

The CDR3 is CASSLAAGRGYTF. For the CDR3, the DNA is TGTGCCAGCAGCTTGGCCGCAGGACGGGGCTACACCTTC. The rearrangement joins TRBV5-4 to TRBJ1-2; D is unresolved. Germline V gene lookup returns CDR1 SGHNT and CDR2 YYREEE (reference sequence). The CDR3 totals 13 residues. The V gene lost 0 bases and the J gene lost 8 bases, with 11 bases spanning the gap.

The chain links TRBV12-3 or TRBV12-4 to TRBJ2-3; D is perhaps TRBD1 or TRBD2 (6 bases each). The CDR3 contains 13 residues. Trimming took off 6 bases at V and 6 bases at J, with 13 bases between the two ends. The CDR3 nucleotides are TGTGCCAGCAGGTGGGGGGCCCGGGATACGCAGTATTTT. This sequence encodes CASRWGARDTQYF.

This clonotype showed up just once. The chain is built from TRBV7-9 and TRBJ2-1; 7 bases are a match to TRBD2. CDR1 SEHNR and CDR2 FQNEAQ come from the germline V gene (reference sequence). Trimming took 5 bases from V and 5 from J; bases not matched to a gene: 6. The CDR3 is made up of 14 amino acids. CDR3 sequence reads: CASSPGTIHNEQFF. The CDR3 DNA sequence: TGTGCCAGCAGCCCCGGGACTATACACAATGAGCAGTTCTTC.

The chain recombines TRBV12-3 or TRBV12-4 with TRBJ2-5; either TRBD1 or TRBD2 may supply D (6 bases each). The V gene lost 3 bases and the J gene lost 1 base, with 12 bases spanning the gap. The CDR3 runs to 15 residues. CDR3 in DNA: TGTGCCAGCAGTTTGAGGGGGGTAGGCCAAGAGACCCAGTACTTC. It encodes CASSLRGVGQETQYF.

This clonotype showed up just a few times. The CDR3 region is CASTPRGNYGYTF. In DNA form, the CDR3 reads TGTGCCAGCACCCCTCGGGGGAACTATGGCTACACCTTC. This chain joins TRBV2 and TRBJ1-2; maybe TRBD1 (5 bases). With 7 bases removed from V and 2 bases from J, the gap between germline ends came to 11 bases. The CDR3 totals 13 residues. The germline CDR1 and CDR2 sequences are SNHLY and FYNNEI.

This rearrangement joins TRBV29-1 to TRBJ2-7; 9 bases align to TRBD1. The CDR3 consists of 14 residues. V was clipped by 5 bases and J by 5 bases; unmatched bases: 10. The germline V gene has CDR1 SQVTM and CDR2 ANQGSEA. The CDR3 is CSVSPGTGTHEQYF. The CDR3 nucleotides are TGCAGCGTTTCGCCCGGGACAGGGACCCACGAGCAGTACTTC.

The chain joins TRBV20-1 to TRBJ1-2; D uncertain. Trimming removed 3 bases from V and 5 bases from J, with 13 bases in between. This CDR3 spans 13 amino acids. Germline V CDR1 and CDR2: DFQATT, SNEGSKA (reference sequence). The CDR3 DNA reads TGCAGTGCTAGCCCCGGCGGAGATTATGGCTACACCTTC. It translates to CSASPGGDYGYTF.

The sample holds one count of this clonotype. J is TRBJ1-5 and V is TRBV6-1; D remains unclear. In germline, CDR1 is MNHNS, CDR2 SASEGT. Trimming shortened V by 5 bases and J by 0 bases, and 11 bases separated the two germline ends. The CDR3 sequence is 15 residues long. CDR3 DNA sequence: TGTGCCAGCAGTTGGACCGAGTATAGCAATCAGCCCCAGCATTTT. Protein: CASSWTEYSNQPQHF.

This rearrangement joins TRBV6-1 to TRBJ1-5; 7 nucleotides match TRBD1. V shed 5 bases, J shed 3 bases, and the junction held 4 bases outside the gene matches. This CDR3 comprises 14 residues. The germline CDR1 and CDR2 sequences are MNHNS and SASEGT. For the CDR3, the DNA is TGTGCCAGCAGTTCGACAGGGCACAATCAGCCCCAGCATTTT. Residues: CASSSTGHNQPQHF.

V usage is TRBV20-1 and J usage is TRBJ2-3; TRBD2 matches 11 bases. V gave up 3 bases and J gave up 1 base; unmatched junction bases: 12. In germline, CDR1 is DFQATT, CDR2 SNEGSKA (reference sequence). CDR3 size: 18 residues. The CDR3 protein is CSARLAGGQGGGTDTQYF. CDR3 in DNA: TGCAGTGCTAGGCTAGCGGGGGGCCAGGGTGGAGGCACAGATACGCAGTATTTT.

The gene calls are TRBV7-8 and TRBJ1-2, with TRBD1 matching over 10 bases. Germline CDR1 reads SGHVS; CDR2 reads FQNEAQ. V dropped 7 bases and J dropped 5; count of bases not matched to a gene: 7. The CDR3 contains 14 residues. The CDR3 is CASTQTGGGYGYTF. CDR3 sequence (DNA): TGTGCCAGCACCCAGACAGGGGGCGGGTATGGCTACACCTTC. The complete variable domain, with remaining parts taken from reference TRBV7-8 and TRBJ1-2, reads GAGVSQSPRYKVAKRGQDVALRCDPISGHVSLFWYQQALGQGPEFLTYFQNEAQLDKSGLPSDRFFAERPEGSVSTLKIQRTQQEDSAVYLCASTQTGGGYGYTFGSGTRLTVV.

J is TRBJ2-1 and V is TRBV7-7; tentatively, D is TRBD1 or TRBD2 (5 bases each). The CDR3 length is 18 residues. Germline V gives CDR1 SSHAT, CDR2 FNYEAQ (reference sequence). Trimming took 5 bases from V and 9 from J, leaving 29 bases between them. The CDR3 DNA reads as TGTGCCAGCAGCCTCGGCCGGGGACGCCACAACCCCTCGGGTGAGCAGTTCTTC. Amino acids: CASSLGRGRHNPSGEQFF. Looking up the rest from reference TRBV7-7 and TRBJ2-1 gives the full variable domain: GAGVSQSPRYKVTKRGQDVTLRCDPISSHATLYWYQQALGQGPEFLTYFNYEAQPDKSGLPSDRFSAERPEGSISTLTIQRTEQRDSAMYRCASSLGRGRHNPSGEQFFGPGTRLTVL.

The V call is TRBV12-3 or TRBV12-4, the J call TRBJ1-4, with unresolved D. The CDR3 totals 13 residues. V lost 0 bases to trimming and J lost 8 bases, with 7 bases between them. In DNA, the CDR3 is TGTGCCAGCAGTTTAGCCGGTACCGAAAAACTGTTTTTT. Its protein is CASSLAGTEKLFF.

This clonotype was counted only a few times. The chain uses TRBV6-5 and TRBJ1-2; the D gene is possibly TRBD1 (5 bases). The CDR3 spans 18 residues. V lost 0 bases, J lost 8 bases, and 25 bases lay in between. Looked up from germline, CDR1 is MNHEY and CDR2 is SVGAGI. DNA for the CDR3: TGTGCCAGCAGTTACTCTGGGACGACTCCTTTGGGCTATATAGGCTACACCTTC. Its protein is CASSYSGTTPLGYIGYTF.

The J gene is TRBJ1-4, the V gene TRBV12-3 or TRBV12-4; 9 positions agree with TRBD1. The CDR3 is 15 residues long. The J segment lost 3 bases and the V segment lost 6 bases, leaving 5 bases of the junction unmatched. CDR3 bases: TGTGCCAGCAGCCAGACAGGGGGTCCTAATGAAAAACTGTTTTTT. Translation gives CASSQTGGPNEKLFF.

The chain recombines TRBV27 with TRBJ2-7; TRBD1 or TRBD2 may be the D gene (7 bases each). The CDR3 has 13 amino acids. V was pared by 3 bases and J by 6 bases, with 12 bases between. Per germline, CDR1 MNHEY and CDR2 SMNVEV (reference sequence). CDR3 protein: CASSFARGGEQYF. For the CDR3, the DNA is TGTGCCAGCAGTTTCGCCAGGGGGGGCGAGCAGTACTTC.

The chain couples TRBV20-1 to TRBJ1-1; unclear D gene. The CDR3 runs 14 residues. Germline V gene sequence: CDR1 DFQATT, CDR2 SNEGSKA (reference sequence). Trimming took off 6 bases at V and 1 base at J, with 15 bases between the two ends. CDR3 nucleotide sequence: TGCAGTGCAAAACTGGGTGGCGGGAACACTGAAGCTTTCTTT. Translating it yields CSAKLGGGNTEAFF.

V usage is TRBV7-8 and J usage is TRBJ2-3, with 10 bases matching TRBD1. The CDR3 has 16 residues. Germline CDR1 SGHVS, CDR2 FQNEAQ. V lost 0 bases, J lost 8 bases, and 8 bases stayed unmatched. The CDR3: CASSLADRGLMGTQYF. The CDR3 region has the DNA TGTGCCAGCAGCTTAGCTGACAGGGGGCTAATGGGTACGCAGTATTTT.

This clonotype was counted between two and nine times. The chain has TRBV12-3 or TRBV12-4 and TRBJ2-1; D uncertain. This CDR3 contains 11 residues. Trimming removed 8 bases at V and 10 bases at J, with 12 bases between. The CDR3 loop reads CASSKGAEQFF. CDR3 nucleotide sequence: TGTGCCAGCTCCAAAGGAGCAGAGCAGTTCTTC.

The chain couples TRBV20-1 to TRBJ2-7, with TRBD1 matching over 7 bases. Germline CDR1 DFQATT, CDR2 SNEGSKA (reference sequence). J gave up 9 bases and V 6 bases, and 5 bases lay outside the gene matches. CDR3 length: 10 residues. The CDR3 region is CSAPRDRQYF. The CDR3 DNA sequence: TGCAGTGCGCCCCGGGACAGGCAGTACTTC.

The V and J genes are TRBV6-5 and TRBJ2-7; D tentatively fits TRBD1 or TRBD2 (5 bases each). Germline V gene sequence: CDR1 MNHEY, CDR2 SVGAGI. The CDR3 runs 15 residues. V lost 0 bases and J lost 7, with 16 bases in between. For the CDR3, the DNA is TGTGCCAGCAGTTACTCCTTTGACAAGGGACGGGAGCAGTACTTC. It yields the protein CASSYSFDKGREQYF.

The chain combines TRBV6-5 with TRBJ2-6; 11 nucleotides line up with TRBD1. There are 17 residues in the CDR3. Looked up from germline, CDR1 is MNHEY and CDR2 is SVGAGI. After removal of 5 bases from V and 2 bases from J, the junction contained 5 bases not matched to a gene. In nucleotides, the CDR3 is TGTGCCAGCAGTACCTCGGGACAGGGGGCTGGGGCCAACGTCCTGACTTTC. Protein product: CASSTSGQGAGANVLTF.

This clonotype was detected only once. This chain connects TRBV7-8 to TRBJ2-3; the D gene is possibly TRBD1 (6 bases). CDR3 length: 14 amino acids. The V and J ends lost 3 bases and 5 bases respectively, with 12 bases between them. Germline assignment: CDR1 SGHVS and CDR2 FQNEAQ. CDR3 residues: CASSFQGLQDTQYF. CDR3 sequence (DNA): TGTGCCAGCAGCTTTCAGGGGCTCCAAGATACGCAGTATTTT. Together with reference TRBV7-8 and TRBJ2-3, the CDR3 gives the full variable domain: GAGVSQSPRYKVAKRGQDVALRCDPISGHVSLFWYQQALGQGPEFLTYFQNEAQLDKSGLPSDRFFAERPEGSVSTLKIQRTQQEDSAVYLCASSFQGLQDTQYFGPGTRLTVL.

V usage is TRBV27 and J usage is TRBJ1-6; D possibly corresponds to TRBD1 (5 bases). Germline V gene lookup returns CDR1 MNHEY and CDR2 SMNVEV (reference sequence). CDR3 length equals 19 residues. The ends were cut back, 2 bases at V and 0 bases at J, with 17 bases in the middle. DNA for the CDR3: TGTGCCAGCAGTTTACGGACCCCCGGGGCTAGCTCCTATAATTCACCCCTCCACTTT. Amino acid sequence: CASSLRTPGASSYNSPLHF.